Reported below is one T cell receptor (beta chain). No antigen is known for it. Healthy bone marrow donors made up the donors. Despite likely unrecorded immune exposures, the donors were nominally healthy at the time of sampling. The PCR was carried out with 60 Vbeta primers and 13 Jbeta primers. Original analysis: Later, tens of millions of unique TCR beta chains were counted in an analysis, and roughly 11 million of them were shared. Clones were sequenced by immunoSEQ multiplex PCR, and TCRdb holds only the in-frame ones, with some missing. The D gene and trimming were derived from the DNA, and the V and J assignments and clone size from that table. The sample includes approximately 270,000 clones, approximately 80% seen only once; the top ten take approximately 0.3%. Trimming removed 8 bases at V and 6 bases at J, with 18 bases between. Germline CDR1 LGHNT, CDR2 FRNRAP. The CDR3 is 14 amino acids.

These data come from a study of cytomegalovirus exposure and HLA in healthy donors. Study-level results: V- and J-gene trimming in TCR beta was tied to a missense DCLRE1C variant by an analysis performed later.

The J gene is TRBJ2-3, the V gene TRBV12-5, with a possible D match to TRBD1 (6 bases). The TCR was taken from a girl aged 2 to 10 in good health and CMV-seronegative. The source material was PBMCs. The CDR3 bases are TGTGCTAGTAGCCCTGGTAGGGGGTCCGATACGCAGTATTTT. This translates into CASSPGRGSDTQYF.